This T cell receptor beta chain was recorded in a study of T cell responses to AZD1222 COVID-19 vaccine. Repertoires were generated with immunoSEQ multiplex PCR, while TCRdb's copy carries only in-frame clones and drops some. The sample has fewer than 150,000 clones, 90% to 95% seen once. General observations from the study: Targets within unmutated variant regions were reportedly found for nearly half of spike-specific TCRs.

CDR3 size: 16 residues. The V segment lost 9 bases and the J segment 7 bases; nucleotides outside the gene matches: 12. Germline V gene lookup returns CDR1 SGHNT and CDR2 YYREEE (reference sequence). Comments on this clone: What it binds is not known.

Source: peripheral blood, taken on day 0 of AZD1222 vaccination. The clonotype was recovered from an adult in good health. The genes are TRBV5-4 and TRBJ2-2; 13 positions match TRBD2. The CDR3 is CATRRGGLAGDGELFF. The CDR3 DNA reads as TGTGCCACCCGACGCGGAGGACTAGCGGGAGACGGGGAGCTGTTTTTT.